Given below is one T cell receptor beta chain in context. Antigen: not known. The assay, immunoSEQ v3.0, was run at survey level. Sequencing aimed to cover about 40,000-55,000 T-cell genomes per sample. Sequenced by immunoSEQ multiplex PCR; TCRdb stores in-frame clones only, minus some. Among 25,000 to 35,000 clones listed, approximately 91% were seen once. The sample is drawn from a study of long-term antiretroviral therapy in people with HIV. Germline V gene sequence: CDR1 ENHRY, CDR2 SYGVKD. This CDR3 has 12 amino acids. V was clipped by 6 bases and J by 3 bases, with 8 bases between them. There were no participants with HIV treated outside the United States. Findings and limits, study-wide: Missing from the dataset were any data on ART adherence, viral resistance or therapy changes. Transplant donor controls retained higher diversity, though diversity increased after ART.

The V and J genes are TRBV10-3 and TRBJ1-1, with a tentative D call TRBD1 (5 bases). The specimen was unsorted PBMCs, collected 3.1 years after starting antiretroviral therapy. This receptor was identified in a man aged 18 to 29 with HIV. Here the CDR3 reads CAIRGTDTEAFF. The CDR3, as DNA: TGTGCCATCAGGGGGACGGACACTGAAGCTTTCTTT.